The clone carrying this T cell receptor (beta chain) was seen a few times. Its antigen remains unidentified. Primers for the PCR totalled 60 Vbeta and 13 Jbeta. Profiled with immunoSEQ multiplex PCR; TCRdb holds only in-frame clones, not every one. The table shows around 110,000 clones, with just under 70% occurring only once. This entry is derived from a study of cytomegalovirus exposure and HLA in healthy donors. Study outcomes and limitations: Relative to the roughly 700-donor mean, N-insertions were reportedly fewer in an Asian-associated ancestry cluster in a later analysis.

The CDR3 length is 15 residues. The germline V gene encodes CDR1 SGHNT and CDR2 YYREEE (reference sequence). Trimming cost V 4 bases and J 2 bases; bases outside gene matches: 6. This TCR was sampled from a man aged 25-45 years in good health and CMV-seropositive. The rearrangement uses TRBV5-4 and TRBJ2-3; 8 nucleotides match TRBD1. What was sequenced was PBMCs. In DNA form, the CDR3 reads TGTGCCAGCAGCCCCCGGACAGGGCCCACAGATACGCAGTATTTT. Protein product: CASSPRTGPTDTQYF.